Each of the 11 T cell receptor beta chains below was sequenced from the same sample in a study of shared clonotypes between healthy human individuals. Data came from immunoSEQ multiplex PCR; TCRdb stores just in-frame clones and leaves some out. This sample yields some 1,600,000 clones, of which approximately 98% are seen a single time; about 0.42% belongs to the top ten. What was sequenced was naive CD4+ T cells sorted from blood. Subset given: CD45RA+ positively selected. These receptors were taken from a man aged 25-45 years in good health.

The V and J genes are TRBV6-5 and TRBJ2-2; D is unclear. With 2 bases removed from V and 5 bases from J, the gap between germline ends came to 3 bases. The CDR3 loop spans 12 amino acids. Per germline, CDR1 MNHEY and CDR2 SVGAGI. In DNA, the CDR3 is TGTGCCAGCAGTTACGAAACCGGGGAGCTGTTTTTT. Its translation: CASSYETGELFF.

This clone was recorded once. The genes are TRBV14 and TRBJ2-7; the D is unclear. Trimming took off 1 base at V and 5 bases at J, with 6 bases between the two ends. Germline V CDR1 and CDR2: SGHDN, FVKESK. This CDR3 is built from 12 residues. The CDR3 sequence: CASSQVTHEQYF. CDR3 sequence (DNA): TGTGCCAGCAGCCAAGTCACCCACGAGCAGTACTTC.

The chain recombines TRBV7-6 with TRBJ2-1; 10 positions match TRBD2. CDR1 and CDR2 (germline): SGHVS, FNYEAQ. The ends lost 2 bases at V and 5 bases at J; junction bases unmatched: 6. This CDR3 comprises 16 residues. In nucleotides, the CDR3 is TGTGCCAGCAGCTTATCTTGGACTAGCGGACACAATGAGCAGTTCTTC. Translated, it gives CASSLSWTSGHNEQFF.

This clone was recorded a few times. This chain links TRBV6-5 with TRBJ1-2; maybe TRBD1 (5 bases). With 6 bases removed from V and 8 bases from J, the gap between germline ends came to 16 bases. The germline V gene encodes CDR1 MNHEY and CDR2 SVGAGI. CDR3 length: 13 amino acids. The CDR3 region has the DNA TGTGCCAGCAGCCCCCCGGGGCGAGGAGGCTACACCTTC. The encoded protein is CASSPPGRGGYTF.

The chain recombines TRBV7-6 with TRBJ2-7; 12 positions match TRBD2. Germline lookup yields CDR1 SGHVS and CDR2 FNYEAQ. With V trimmed by 5 bases and J by 2 bases, 4 bases remained unmatched. The CDR3 length is 15 residues. CDR3 sequence reads: CASSRGLAGTYEQYF. The CDR3 DNA follows: TGTGCCAGCAGCCGTGGACTAGCGGGAACCTACGAGCAGTACTTC.

This sequence joins TRBV7-9 and TRBJ2-5; D gene unclear. Germline values: CDR1 SEHNR, CDR2 FQNEAQ (reference sequence). Trimming pared 1 base from V and 5 bases from J, leaving 11 bases between. CDR3 length: 14 amino acids. In DNA, the CDR3 is TGTGCCAGCAGCTTAGATCGAGTATGGGAGACCCAGTACTTC. This gives the protein CASSLDRVWETQYF. Combining the CDR3 with reference TRBV7-9 and TRBJ2-5 gives the whole variable domain DTGVSQNPRHKITKRGQNVTFRCDPISEHNRLYWYRQTLGQGPEFLTYFQNEAQLEKSRLLSDRFSAERPKGSFSTLEIQRTEQGDSAMYLCASSLDRVWETQYFGPGTRLLVL.

V usage is TRBV30 and J usage is TRBJ1-3; D is uncertain. The CDR3 contains 13 residues. The V end lost 7 bases, the J end lost 2 bases, and 12 bases lay between the germline ends. Per the germline V gene, CDR1 is GTSNPN and CDR2 is SVGIG (reference sequence). In DNA, the CDR3 is TGTGCCTATACGACGACGGCTGGAAACACCATATATTTT. This codes for CAYTTTAGNTIYF. Looking up the rest from reference TRBV30 and TRBJ1-3 gives the full variable domain: SQTIHQWPATLVQPVGSPLSLECTVEGTSNPNLYWYRQAAGRGLQLLFYSVGIGQISSEVPQNLSASRPQDRQFILSSKKLLLSDSGFYLCAYTTTAGNTIYFGEGSWLTVV.

The chain is built from TRBV9 and TRBJ1-2, with 7 positions matching TRBD1. Trimming removed 3 bases from V and 8 bases from J; junction bases left unmatched: 10. The CDR3 covers 14 residues. Looked up from germline, CDR1 is SGDLS and CDR2 is YYNGEE. Here the CDR3 reads CASSALAGTAGYTF. The CDR3 DNA reads as TGTGCCAGCAGCGCATTAGCGGGGACAGCGGGCTACACCTTC.

This clone was observed once. This sample includes further DNA sequences coding for the same CDR3. This chain connects TRBV18 to TRBJ2-7; 11 bases agree with TRBD2. Unmatched junction bases numbered 1, after V lost 2 bases and J lost 1 base. CDR3 size: 15 residues. From germline, CDR1 is KGHSH and CDR2 LQKENI. The CDR3 is CASSPTSGSSYEQYF. In DNA, the CDR3 is TGTGCCAGCTCACCAACTAGCGGGAGTTCCTACGAGCAGTACTTC.

CDR3 amino acids: CASSLAHRAYNEQFF. CDR3 DNA: TGTGCCAGCAGCTTAGCCCACCGGGCCTACAATGAGCAGTTCTTC. The chain carries TRBV5-4 and TRBJ2-1, with D unresolved. Germline V lookup: CDR1 SGHNT, CDR2 YYREEE (reference sequence). Trimming pared 2 bases from V and 2 bases from J, leaving 11 bases between. The CDR3 spans 15 residues. Together with reference TRBV5-4 and TRBJ2-1, the CDR3 gives the full variable domain: ETGVTQSPTHLIKTRGQQVTLRCSSQSGHNTVSWYQQALGQGPQFIFQYYREEENGRGNFPPRFSGLQFPNYSSELNVNALELDDSALYLCASSLAHRAYNEQFFGPGTRLTVL.

Of note for this clone: Other DNA sequences in the same sample also yield this CDR3. V and J are TRBV18 and TRBJ2-5, with no clear D. The CDR3 consists of 13 residues. Trimming shortened V by 2 bases and J by 1 base, and 5 bases separated the two germline ends. Germline CDR1 is KGHSH and CDR2 is LQKENI. CDR3 DNA sequence: TGTGCCAGCTCACCAAAGGCCCAAGAGACCCAGTACTTC. As protein: CASSPKAQETQYF.